Listed below are T cell receptor beta chains from one sample, sequenced in a study of blood T cells in healthy people across ages. TCRdb ran MiXCR on the 5' RACE reads and lists one entry per CDR3 protein. The repertoire holds about 810,000 distinct CDR3 sequences, with roughly 40% as singletons. Sequencing was carried out using blood. The origin of the receptors is a man in his late teens or twenties in good health. CDR3s include the opening cysteine and the closing phenylalanine or tryptophan. A D gene is named only where the DNA matches it firmly. The listing skips clone size in some rows; elsewhere it reads once, few, many or a size class.

v_gene	j_gene	len	d_gene	abundance	CDR3aa
TRBV6-5	TRBJ2-1	15	TRBD1	.	CASSPDRDRGNEQFF
TRBV7-8	TRBJ1-1	16	.	few	CASSVSVRGEGTEAFF
TRBV9	TRBJ1-4	15	TRBD1	.	CASSLTGGKDEKLFF
TRBV28	TRBJ2-5	18	TRBD1	many	CASSLSFGTGGYQETQYF
TRBV20-1	TRBJ2-5	15	.	many	CSARDLKTTGETQYF
TRBV12-3/TRBV12-4	TRBJ1-1	13	.	.	CASSLSEDTEAFF
TRBV9	TRBJ2-1	15	.	many	CASSVAQVSYNEQFF
TRBV4-1	TRBJ2-2	16	TRBD1	.	CASSPRTDRGLEELFF
TRBV10-3	TRBJ1-1	12	TRBD1	.	CARTGGPTEAFF
TRBV29-1	TRBJ1-2	14	.	.	CSVEAGGSNYGYTF
TRBV4-3	TRBJ1-2	14	.	.	CASSQAGVNYGYTF
TRBV20-1	TRBJ2-7	16	.	many	CSARDEVWGGSYEQYF
TRBV5-1	TRBJ1-2	14	TRBD1	.	CASSLEGTGGGYTF
TRBV7-6	TRBJ1-5	14	.	once	CVSSRALGMPPQHF
TRBV3-1	TRBJ1-6	12	.	.	CASSQQYSPLHF
TRBV5-6	TRBJ1-5	15	.	.	CASSLGPVAGQPQHF
TRBV6-2/TRBV6-3	TRBJ2-5	16	.	many	CASSYPRGRHQETQYF
TRBV12-3/TRBV12-4	TRBJ1-2	14	.	few	CASSLEMGAGTHTF
TRBV14	TRBJ1-1	14	.	.	CASSQLRANTEAFF
TRBV7-2	TRBJ2-1	14	.	.	CASSPRAADNEQFF
TRBV20-1	TRBJ1-2	16	.	.	CSARDVFPGFDYGYTF
TRBV12-3/TRBV12-4	TRBJ2-5	13	.	.	CASSLTTKETQYF
TRBV29-1	.	15	TRBD1	.	CSARTGGASGNEQYF
TRBV29-1	TRBJ2-5	20	TRBD2	few	CSVEPPGTRQGRGVYNEQYF
TRBV20-1	TRBJ2-1	13	.	once	CSARWLARSEQFF
TRBV6-5	TRBJ1-5	15	TRBD1	few	CASSYTGGRNQPQHF
TRBV7-9	TRBJ2-5	16	.	many	CASSSTNRRSGETQYF
TRBV4-3	TRBJ2-6	18	.	many	CASSQDTGKQLSGNVLTF
TRBV7-9	TRBJ1-1	14	.	.	CASSIPWGATEAFF
TRBV10-3	TRBJ1-1	18	TRBD1	once	CAISESGRDRVFATEAFF
TRBV10-3	TRBJ1-1	13	.	.	CAISESVVTEAFF
TRBV10-3	TRBJ2-3	14	TRBD1	many	CAISLDRGTDTQYF
TRBV9	TRBJ2-5	15	.	many	CASSVDGQAGETQYF
TRBV13	TRBJ2-3	16	.	.	CASRKGGISRTDTQYF
TRBV7-9	TRBJ2-7	18	TRBD1	few	CASRNISRGSKQSYEQYF
TRBV20-1	TRBJ2-3	17	TRBD2	.	CSATTLEPGLAPDTQYF
TRBV7-9	TRBJ2-2	16	TRBD1	.	CASSLDRGMQTGELFF
TRBV4-1	TRBJ2-3	14	.	.	CASSSYSPEDTQYF
TRBV7-2	TRBJ2-5	16	.	.	CASSLVLIAASETQYF
TRBV29-1	TRBJ1-2	12	.	few	CSVVDGLLGYTF
TRBV4-3	.	19	.	.	CASSQDPGESVSSYNEQYF
TRBV29-1	TRBJ1-1	14	.	few	CSVDALGSSTEAFF
TRBV20-1	TRBJ2-3	15	.	few	CSARGPPSVGDTQYF